The 2 T cell receptor beta chains presented below share a single source sample, sequenced in a study of tumor-infiltrating lymphocytes in primary liver carcinoma. The input was 450 to 500 ng total RNA; TCR beta cDNA was made from it with a constant-region primer. Library construction for TCR beta comprised three nested multiplex PCR rounds performed with slightly modified ARM-PCR. Primers for the first two PCR rounds were TRBV1-TRBV30 forward primers and a C-beta reverse primer (roughly 10 cycles per round). TCRdb independently ran MiXCR on the multiplex PCR reads; one entry per CDR3 protein. The sample consists of approximately 110,000 distinct CDR3 sequences, 55% to 65% of them appearing once. The source material, roughly 18-33 mg of unsorted bulk tissue, was used to co-extract RNA and DNA. The sequenced sample consisted of liver tumor tissue from sampling region 1. Subset defined: tumor region T1, superior pole. The receptor source for this set is a woman aged 55-70 years with primary liver carcinoma and hepatitis B virus infection.

The chain employs TRBV18 and TRBJ1-3, with unresolved D. Germline values: CDR1 KGHSH, CDR2 LQKENI. V was pared by 3 bases and J by 1 base, with 7 bases between. This CDR3 has 14 amino acids. The CDR3 region has the DNA TGTGCCAGCTCACCTGGCCGGTCTGGAAACACCATATATTTT. The encoded protein is CASSPGRSGNTIYF.

Regarding this clonotype: Its ends do not fully match the called genes, so a read error is possible. The chain joins TRBV11-3 to TRBJ2-6; TRBD2 is a possible D gene (8 bases). The CDR3 consists of 19 residues. Per the germline V gene, CDR1 is SGHNT and CDR2 is YENEEA. The CDR3 loop reads CASSPGQFRTSYGTNVLTF. CDR3 DNA: TGTGCCAGCAGCCCGGGACAGTTCCGGACTAGCTATGGGACCAACGTCCTGACTTTC.